This record concerns one TCR beta chain sequence. Its antigen is unidentified. The table came from immunoSEQ multiplex PCR; TCRdb's copy has only in-frame clones and leaves some out. The profile shows about 110,000 clones, roughly 90% of them singletons. Per germline, CDR1 SGDLS and CDR2 YYNGEE. The CDR3 sequence is 14 residues long. The ends lost 4 bases at V and 3 bases at J; junction bases unmatched: 3. These data come from a study of T cell responses to AZD1222 COVID-19 vaccine. Regarding the study as a whole: Donors, mostly white British, included more females; clonal diversity was possibly underestimated. Repertoire samples came only from after the peak T cell response.

V is TRBV9 and J is TRBJ2-7, with 11 bases aligning to TRBD2. Material: peripheral blood, obtained on day 0 of AZD1222 vaccination. The clonotype originates from an adult in good health. Written as DNA, the CDR3 is TGTGCCAGCAGCCGTGGACTAGCGGGCTACGAGCAGTACTTC. It specifies CASSRGLAGYEQYF.